What follows is one T cell receptor (beta chain) and its context. The CDR3 is 21 amino acids. Germline V gene data show CDR1 as MNHEY and CDR2 as SMNVEV (reference sequence). V dropped 4 bases and J dropped 2; count of bases not matched to a gene: 23. Measured with immunoSEQ multiplex PCR; TCRdb has only the in-frame clones, and not every one. In the table there are hundreds of thousands of clones, 90% to 96% of which are singletons. The data belong to a study of shared clonotypes between healthy human individuals. Sequences were obtained from naive CD4+ T cells sorted from blood. This sample's subset: CD45RA+ positively selected. This TCR derives from a woman aged 25 to 45 in good health. This chain connects TRBV27 to TRBJ2-7, with 10 bases identical to TRBD2. CDR3 coding DNA: TGTGCCAGCAGTTCCATACCACCGGCTAGCGGGAGTATTCGTGGTACCTACGAGCAGTACTTC. Its translation is CASSSIPPASGSIRGTYEQYF.